The clone carrying this T cell receptor beta chain was picked up a small number of times. Germline is not matched at one junction end, which may reflect a read error. Authors of the study amplified TCR beta CDR3 regions from RNA transcripts. First-round RT-PCR of the TCR CDR3 relied on the HTBI primer set. MiXCR, run by TCRdb on the multiplex PCR reads, gives a single entry per CDR3 protein. The repertoire holds fewer than 650,000 distinct CDR3 sequences, about 15% seen once, with approximately 5.7% in the top ten. The data derive from a study of T cells in Graves' hyperthyroidism and ophthalmopathy. Study context: Upon initial diagnosis and before any treatment, peripheral blood was collected.

Clinical symptoms, serum thyroxine and TRAb, thyroid ultrasound and orbital computed tomography together formed the diagnostic basis. The V gene's germline CDR1 is KGHDR and CDR2 SFDVKD. The CDR3 has 17 residues. V gene TRBV24-1 combines with J gene TRBJ2-4; the D is unclear. Material: blood. The origin of this receptor is a woman aged 25 to 45 with Graves' hyperthyroidism that later progressed to Graves' ophthalmopathy. CDR3 in amino acids: CATSDTGAKDTKNIQCF. CDR3 DNA: TGTGCCACCAGTGATACGGGTGCGAAGGATACAAAAAACATTCAGTGCTTC.